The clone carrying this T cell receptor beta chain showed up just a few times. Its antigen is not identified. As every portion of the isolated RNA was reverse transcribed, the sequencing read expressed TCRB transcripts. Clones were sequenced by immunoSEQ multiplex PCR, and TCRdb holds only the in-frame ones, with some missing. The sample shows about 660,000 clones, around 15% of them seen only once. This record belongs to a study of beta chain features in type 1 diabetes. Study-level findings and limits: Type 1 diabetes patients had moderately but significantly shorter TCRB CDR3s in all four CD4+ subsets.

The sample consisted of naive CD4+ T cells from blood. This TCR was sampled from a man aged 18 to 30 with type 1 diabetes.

CDR3: CASSLVAGLTGGAQYF. The CDR3 nucleotides are TGTGCCAGCAGCTTAGTGGCAGGACTCACCGGGGGGGCGCAGTATTTT. The chain joins TRBV7-6 to TRBJ2-3; 8 bases match TRBD2. The J segment lost 10 bases and the V segment lost 1 base, leaving 13 bases of the junction unmatched. The CDR3 length is 16 residues. Germline assignment: CDR1 SGHVS and CDR2 FNYEAQ.